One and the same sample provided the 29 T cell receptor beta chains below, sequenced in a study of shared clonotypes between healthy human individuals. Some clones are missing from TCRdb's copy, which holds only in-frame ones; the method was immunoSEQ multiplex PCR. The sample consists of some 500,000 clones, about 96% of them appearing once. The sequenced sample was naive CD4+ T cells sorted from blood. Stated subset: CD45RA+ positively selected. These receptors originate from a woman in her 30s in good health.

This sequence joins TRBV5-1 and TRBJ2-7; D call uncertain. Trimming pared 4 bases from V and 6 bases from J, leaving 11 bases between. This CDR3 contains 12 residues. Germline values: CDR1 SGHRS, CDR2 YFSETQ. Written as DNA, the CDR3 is TGCGCCAGCAGCGCATCAGGTTCCGAGCAGTACTTC. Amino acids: CASSASGSEQYF.

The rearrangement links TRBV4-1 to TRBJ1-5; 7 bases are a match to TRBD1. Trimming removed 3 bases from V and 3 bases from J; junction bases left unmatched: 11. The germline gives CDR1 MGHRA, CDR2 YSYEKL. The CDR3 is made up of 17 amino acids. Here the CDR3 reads CASSQRQGALVNQPQHF. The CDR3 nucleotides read TGCGCCAGCAGCCAGCGACAGGGAGCCCTAGTCAATCAGCCCCAGCATTTT.

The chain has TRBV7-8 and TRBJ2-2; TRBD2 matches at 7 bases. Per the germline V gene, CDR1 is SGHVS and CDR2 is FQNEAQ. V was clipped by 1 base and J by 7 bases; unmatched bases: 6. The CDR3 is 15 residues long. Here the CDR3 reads CASSLGGSGIGELFF. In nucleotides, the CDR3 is TGTGCCAGCAGCTTAGGAGGGAGCGGGATCGGGGAGCTGTTTTTT. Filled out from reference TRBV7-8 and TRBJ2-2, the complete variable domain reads GAGVSQSPRYKVAKRGQDVALRCDPISGHVSLFWYQQALGQGPEFLTYFQNEAQLDKSGLPSDRFFAERPEGSVSTLKIQRTQQEDSAVYLCASSLGGSGIGELFFGEGSRLTVL.

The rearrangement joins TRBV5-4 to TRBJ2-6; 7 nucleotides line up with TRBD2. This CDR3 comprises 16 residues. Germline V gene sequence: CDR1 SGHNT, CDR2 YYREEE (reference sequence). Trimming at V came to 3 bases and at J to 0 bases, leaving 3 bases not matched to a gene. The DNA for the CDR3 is TGTGCCAGCAGCTCACTAGCGCACTCTGGGGCCAACGTCCTGACTTTC. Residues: CASSSLAHSGANVLTF. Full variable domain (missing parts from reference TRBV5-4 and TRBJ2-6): ETGVTQSPTHLIKTRGQQVTLRCSSQSGHNTVSWYQQALGQGPQFIFQYYREEENGRGNFPPRFSGLQFPNYSSELNVNALELDDSALYLCASSSLAHSGANVLTFGAGSRLTVL.

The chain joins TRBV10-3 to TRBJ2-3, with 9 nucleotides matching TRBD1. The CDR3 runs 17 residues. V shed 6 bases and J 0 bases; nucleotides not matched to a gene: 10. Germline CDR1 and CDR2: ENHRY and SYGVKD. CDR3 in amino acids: CAIREAVGTGSTDTQYF. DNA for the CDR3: TGTGCCATCAGGGAAGCTGTTGGGACAGGGAGCACAGATACGCAGTATTTT.

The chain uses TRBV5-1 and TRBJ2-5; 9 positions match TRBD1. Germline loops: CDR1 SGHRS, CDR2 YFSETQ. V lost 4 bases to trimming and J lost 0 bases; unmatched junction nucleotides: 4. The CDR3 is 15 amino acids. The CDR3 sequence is CASSKGDRDQETQYF. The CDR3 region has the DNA TGCGCCAGCAGCAAGGGGGACAGGGACCAAGAGACCCAGTACTTC.

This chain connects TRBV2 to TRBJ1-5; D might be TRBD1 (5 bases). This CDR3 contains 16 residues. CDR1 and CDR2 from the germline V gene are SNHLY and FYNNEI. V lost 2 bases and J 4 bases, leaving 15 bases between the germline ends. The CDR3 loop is CASSEQGTGLNQPQHF. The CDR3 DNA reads TGTGCCAGCAGTGAACAAGGGACTGGGTTAAATCAGCCCCAGCATTTT.

In nucleotides, the CDR3 is TGTGCCAGCTCACTCTTGGTGGGGGAGGGGACTGAAGCTTTCTTT. Its translation: CASSLLVGEGTEAFF. The chain has TRBV18 and TRBJ1-1; D possibly corresponds to TRBD1 (5 bases). This CDR3 has 15 amino acids. Germline CDR1 is KGHSH and CDR2 is LQKENI. V was cut by 4 bases and J by 5 bases, with 17 bases left in between.

CDR3 protein: CASSSSGTRLNEQFF. CDR3 nucleotide sequence: TGTGCCAGCAGTTCGAGCGGGACTAGGTTAAATGAGCAGTTCTTC. J is TRBJ2-1 and V is TRBV28; 8 positions agree with TRBD2. CDR3 length: 15 residues. Trimming removed 4 bases from V and 7 bases from J; junction bases left unmatched: 9. Germline assignment: CDR1 MDHEN and CDR2 SYDVKM.

CDR3 in DNA: TGTGCCAGCTATACAGGGGGCGCGGTCGGCTACACCTTC. Amino acid sequence: CASYTGGAVGYTF. The genes are TRBV28 and TRBJ1-2, with 9 bases matching TRBD1. Germline V lookup: CDR1 MDHEN, CDR2 SYDVKM. There are 13 residues in the CDR3. The ends lost 8 bases at V and 8 bases at J; junction bases unmatched: 9.

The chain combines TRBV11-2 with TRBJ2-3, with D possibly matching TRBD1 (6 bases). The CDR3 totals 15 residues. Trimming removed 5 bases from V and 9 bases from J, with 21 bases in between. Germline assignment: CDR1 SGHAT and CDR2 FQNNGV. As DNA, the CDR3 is TGTGCCAGCAGCATCGATCCGGGACACCTGAGGACGCAGTATTTT. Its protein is CASSIDPGHLRTQYF. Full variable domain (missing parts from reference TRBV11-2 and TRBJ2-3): EAGVAQSPRYKIIEKRQSVAFWCNPISGHATLYWYQQILGQGPKLLIQFQNNGVVDDSQLPKDRFSAERLKGVDSTLKIQPAKLEDSAVYLCASSIDPGHLRTQYFGPGTRLTVL.

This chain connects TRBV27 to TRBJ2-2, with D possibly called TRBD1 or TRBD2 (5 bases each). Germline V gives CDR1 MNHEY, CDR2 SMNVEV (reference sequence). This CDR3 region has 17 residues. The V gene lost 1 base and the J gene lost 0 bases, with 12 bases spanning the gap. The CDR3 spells CASSLLVGTANTGELFF. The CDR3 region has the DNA TGTGCCAGCAGTTTATTAGTGGGGACGGCGAACACCGGGGAGCTGTTTTTT.

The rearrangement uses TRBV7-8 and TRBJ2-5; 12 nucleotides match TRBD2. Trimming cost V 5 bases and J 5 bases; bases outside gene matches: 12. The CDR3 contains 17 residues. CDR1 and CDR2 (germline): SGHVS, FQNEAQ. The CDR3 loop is CASSTRSGLAGMETQYF. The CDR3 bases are TGTGCCAGCAGCACCCGTTCCGGACTAGCGGGAATGGAGACCCAGTACTTC.

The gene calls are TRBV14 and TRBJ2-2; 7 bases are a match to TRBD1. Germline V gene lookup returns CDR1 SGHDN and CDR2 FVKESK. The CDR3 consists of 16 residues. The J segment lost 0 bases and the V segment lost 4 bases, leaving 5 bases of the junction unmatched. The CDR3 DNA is TGTGCCAGCAGCCGCATGACAGGGCCGAACACCGGGGAGCTGTTTTTT. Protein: CASSRMTGPNTGELFF.

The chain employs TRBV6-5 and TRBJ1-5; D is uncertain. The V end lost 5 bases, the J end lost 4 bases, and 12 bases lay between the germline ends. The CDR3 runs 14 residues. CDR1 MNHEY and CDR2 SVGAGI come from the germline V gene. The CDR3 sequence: CASSHTDGNQPQHF. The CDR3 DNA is TGTGCCAGCAGTCACACGGACGGGAATCAGCCCCAGCATTTT.

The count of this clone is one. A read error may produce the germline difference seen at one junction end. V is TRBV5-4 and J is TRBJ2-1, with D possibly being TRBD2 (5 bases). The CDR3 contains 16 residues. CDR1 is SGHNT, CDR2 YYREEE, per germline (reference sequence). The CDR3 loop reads CASSLDPGARGNEQFF. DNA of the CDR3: TGTGCCAGCAGTTTGGACCCGGGCGCCCGGGGCAATGAGCAGTTCTTC. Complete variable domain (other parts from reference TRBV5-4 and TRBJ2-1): ETGVTQSPTHLIKTRGQQVTLRCSSQSGHNTVSWYQQALGQGPQFIFQYYREEENGRGNFPPRFSGLQFPNYSSELNVNALELDDSALYLCASSLDPGARGNEQFFGPGTRLTVL.

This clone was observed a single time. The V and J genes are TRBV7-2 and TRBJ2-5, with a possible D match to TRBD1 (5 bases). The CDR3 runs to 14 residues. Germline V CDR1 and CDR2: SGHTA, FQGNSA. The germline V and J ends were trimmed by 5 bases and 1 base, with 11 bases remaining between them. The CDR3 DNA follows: TGTGCCAGCAGCCCCCAGCAGGGCCAAGAGACCCAGTACTTC. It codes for CASSPQQGQETQYF.

CDR3: CASSSPGVGNSYEQYF. CDR3 DNA: TGTGCCAGCAGCTCGCCGGGCGTCGGGAACTCCTACGAGCAGTACTTC. This chain links TRBV7-9 with TRBJ2-7; D possibly corresponds to TRBD2 (5 bases). The CDR3 loop spans 16 amino acids. Germline V gene sequence: CDR1 SEHNR, CDR2 FQNEAQ (reference sequence). Deletions cut 4 bases from V and 0 bases from J, with 16 bases between. Filled out from reference TRBV7-9 and TRBJ2-7, the complete variable domain reads DTGVSQNPRHKITKRGQNVTFRCDPISEHNRLYWYRQTLGQGPEFLTYFQNEAQLEKSRLLSDRFSAERPKGSFSTLEIQRTEQGDSAMYLCASSSPGVGNSYEQYFGPGTRLTVT.

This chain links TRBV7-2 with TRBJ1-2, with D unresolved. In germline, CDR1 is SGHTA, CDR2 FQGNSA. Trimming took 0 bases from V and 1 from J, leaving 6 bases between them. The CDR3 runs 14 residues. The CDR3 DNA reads TGTGCCAGCAGCTTAGCTTTCGGTAACTATGGCTACACCTTC. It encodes CASSLAFGNYGYTF.

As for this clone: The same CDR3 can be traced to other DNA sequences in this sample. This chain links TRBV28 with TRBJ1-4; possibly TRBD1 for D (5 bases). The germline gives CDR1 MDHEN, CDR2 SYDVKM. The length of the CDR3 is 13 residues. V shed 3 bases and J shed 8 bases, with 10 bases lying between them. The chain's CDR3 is CASSFPGAEKLFF. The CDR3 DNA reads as TGTGCCAGCAGTTTCCCCGGGGCCGAAAAACTGTTTTTT.

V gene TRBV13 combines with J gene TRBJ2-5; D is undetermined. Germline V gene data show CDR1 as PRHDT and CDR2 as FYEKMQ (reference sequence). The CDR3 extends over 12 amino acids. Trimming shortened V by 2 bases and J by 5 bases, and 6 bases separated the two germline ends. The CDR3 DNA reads TGTGCCAGCAGCTTAACGAGGGAGACCCAGTACTTC. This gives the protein CASSLTRETQYF.

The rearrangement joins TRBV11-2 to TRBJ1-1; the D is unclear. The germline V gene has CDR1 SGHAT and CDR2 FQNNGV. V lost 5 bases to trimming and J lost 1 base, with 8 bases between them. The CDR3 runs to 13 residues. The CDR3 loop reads CASSPRQNTEAFF. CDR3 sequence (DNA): TGTGCCAGCAGCCCCCGACAGAACACTGAAGCTTTCTTT.

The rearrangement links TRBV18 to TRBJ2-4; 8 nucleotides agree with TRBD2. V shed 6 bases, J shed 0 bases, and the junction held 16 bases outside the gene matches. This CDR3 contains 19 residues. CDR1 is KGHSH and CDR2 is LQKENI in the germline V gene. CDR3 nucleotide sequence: TGTGCCAGCTCCTCGGGAGGGCAGGGAACGAGCCTAGCCAAAAACATTCAGTACTTC. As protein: CASSSGGQGTSLAKNIQYF.

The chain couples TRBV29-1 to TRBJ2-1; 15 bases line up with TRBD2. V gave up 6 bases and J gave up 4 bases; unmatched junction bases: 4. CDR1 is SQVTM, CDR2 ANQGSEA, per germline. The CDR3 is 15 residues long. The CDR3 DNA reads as TGCAGCGTCCAGGGGACTAGCGGGGGGTACAATGAGCAGTTCTTC. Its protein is CSVQGTSGGYNEQFF.

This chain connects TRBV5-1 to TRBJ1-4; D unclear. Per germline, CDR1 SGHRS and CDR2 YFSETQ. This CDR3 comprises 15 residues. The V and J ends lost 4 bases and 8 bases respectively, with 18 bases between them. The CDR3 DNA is TGCGCCAGCAGCCCGAACCGGGCCGCTTCAGAAAAACTGTTTTTT. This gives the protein CASSPNRAASEKLFF.

CDR3 coding DNA: TGTGCCAGCAGCTCCTACCCGGGGGATGGCTACACCTTC. Encoded protein: CASSSYPGDGYTF. V is TRBV11-1 and J is TRBJ1-2; D is perhaps TRBD1 (5 bases). CDR3 length equals 13 residues. Trimming shortened V by 4 bases and J by 6 bases, and 12 bases separated the two germline ends. Germline V lookup: CDR1 SGHAT, CDR2 FQDESV (reference sequence).

CDR3 sequence reads: CASCALAISWETQYF. The CDR3 DNA sequence: TGTGCCAGCTGCGCACTAGCGATCTCTTGGGAGACCCAGTACTTC. This sequence joins TRBV7-2 and TRBJ2-5; 7 bases are a match to TRBD2. The V segment lost 8 bases and the J segment 5 bases; nucleotides outside the gene matches: 14. The CDR3 runs to 15 residues. Germline loops: CDR1 SGHTA, CDR2 FQGNSA.

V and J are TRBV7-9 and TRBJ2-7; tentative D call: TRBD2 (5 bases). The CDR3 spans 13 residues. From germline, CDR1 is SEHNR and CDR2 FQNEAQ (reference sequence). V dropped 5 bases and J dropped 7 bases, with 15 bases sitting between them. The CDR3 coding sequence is TGTGCCAGCAGCCCCCAGACCAGGAGGGAGCAGTACTTC. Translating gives CASSPQTRREQYF.

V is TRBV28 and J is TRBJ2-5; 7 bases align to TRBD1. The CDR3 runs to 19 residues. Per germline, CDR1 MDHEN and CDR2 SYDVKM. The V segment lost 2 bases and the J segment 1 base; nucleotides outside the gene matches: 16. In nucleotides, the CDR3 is TGTGCCAGCAGTTTACCCCAAGGGGGCAGGGGATACTCCCAAGAGACCCAGTACTTC. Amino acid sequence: CASSLPQGGRGYSQETQYF. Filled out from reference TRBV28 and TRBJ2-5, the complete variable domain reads DVKVTQSSRYLVKRTGEKVFLECVQDMDHENMFWYRQDPGLGLRLIYFSYDVKMKEKGDIPEGYSVSREKKERFSLILESASTNQTSMYLCASSLPQGGRGYSQETQYFGPGTRLLVL.